One sample yielded the 3 T cell receptor beta chains listed below, sequenced in a study of blood T cells in healthy people across ages. Primers used in a second PCR of roughly 6 to 11 cycles were a sample-barcoded 5' primer and a J-beta primer mix. TCRdb redid the calling of the 5' RACE reads with MiXCR, one entry per CDR3 protein. Found here are 600,000 to 800,000 distinct CDR3 sequences, approximately 52% of them singletons; the top ten hold 13%. The sample consisted of blood. The receptor set was obtained from a woman older than 75 in good health.

This clonotype was found many times. CDR3 amino acids: CASSLGTRNEQFF. Here the CDR3 DNA reads TGTGCCAGCAGCTTGGGGACTCGGAATGAGCAGTTCTTC. The rearrangement uses TRBV7-3 and TRBJ2-1, with D possibly TRBD2 on 6 matching bases. V was clipped by 3 bases and J by 7 bases, with 10 bases between them. Germline V gene sequence: CDR1 SGHTA, CDR2 FQGTGA. CDR3 size: 13 residues. The entire variable domain, with the rest obtained from reference TRBV7-3 and TRBJ2-1, is as follows: GAGVSQTPSNKVTEKGKYVELRCDPISGHTALYWYRQSLGQGPEFLIYFQGTGAADDSGLPNDRFFAVRPEGSVSTLKIQRTERGDSAVYLCASSLGTRNEQFFGPGTRLTVL.

Many counts were recorded for this clonotype. The rearrangement uses TRBV20-1 and TRBJ1-2; 7 bases are shared with TRBD1. CDR3 size: 15 residues. Trimming cost V 3 bases and J 6 bases; bases outside gene matches: 13. Germline-derived CDR1 and CDR2 are DFQATT and SNEGSKA (reference sequence). CDR3 nucleotide sequence: TGCAGTGCTAGTAAGGACAGGTCGGGCCGTGATGGCTACACCTTC. Its protein product is CSASKDRSGRDGYTF.

This clonotype was observed a handful of times. The gene calls are TRBV18 and TRBJ2-5; D gene uncertain. With 11 bases removed from V and 5 bases from J, the gap between germline ends came to 15 bases. This CDR3 contains 12 residues. The germline CDR1 and CDR2 sequences are KGHSH and LQKENI. This CDR3 reads CASASDAETQYF. As DNA, the CDR3 is TGTGCCTCTGCGAGCGATGCTGAGACCCAGTACTTC.